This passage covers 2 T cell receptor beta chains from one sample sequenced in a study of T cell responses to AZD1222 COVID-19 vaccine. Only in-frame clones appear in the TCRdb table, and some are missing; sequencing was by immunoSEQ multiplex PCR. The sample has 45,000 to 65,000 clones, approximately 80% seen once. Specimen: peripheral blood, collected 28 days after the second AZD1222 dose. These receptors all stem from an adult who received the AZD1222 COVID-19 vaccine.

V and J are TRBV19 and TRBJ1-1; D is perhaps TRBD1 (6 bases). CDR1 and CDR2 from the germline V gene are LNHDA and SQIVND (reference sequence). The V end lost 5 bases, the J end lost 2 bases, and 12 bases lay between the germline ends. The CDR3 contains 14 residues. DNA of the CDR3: TGTGCCAGTAGTCTCAGGGGAATCAACACTGAAGCTTTCTTT. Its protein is CASSLRGINTEAFF.

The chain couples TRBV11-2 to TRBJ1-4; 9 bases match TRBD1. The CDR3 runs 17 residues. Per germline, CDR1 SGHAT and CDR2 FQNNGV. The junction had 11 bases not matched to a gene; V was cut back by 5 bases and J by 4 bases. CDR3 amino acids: CASSPYPGQGYNEKLFF. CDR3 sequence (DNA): TGTGCCAGCAGCCCTTACCCGGGACAGGGTTATAATGAAAAACTGTTTTTT.